This TCR beta chain appears in the sequencing data of a study of blood T cells in healthy people across ages. A second PCR, run for about 6 to 12 cycles, used a sample-barcoded 5' primer plus a J-beta primer mix. TCRdb passed the 5' RACE reads through MiXCR, listing each CDR3 protein once. The table has 500,000 to 700,000 distinct CDR3 sequences, about 28% seen once. A remark on this clonotype: An end of the junction does not agree with germline; a read error may underlie this.

The CDR3 is 13 residues long. Germline-derived CDR1 and CDR2 are MNHEY and SVGAGI. The rearrangement joins TRBV6-5 to TRBJ2-5; the D is unclear. This clonotype originated in a woman older than 75 in good health. The sequencing sample was made of blood. DNA of the CDR3: TGTGCCAGTAGTCGACACCTACAAGAGACCCAGTGCTTC. This gives the protein CASSRHLQETQCF.